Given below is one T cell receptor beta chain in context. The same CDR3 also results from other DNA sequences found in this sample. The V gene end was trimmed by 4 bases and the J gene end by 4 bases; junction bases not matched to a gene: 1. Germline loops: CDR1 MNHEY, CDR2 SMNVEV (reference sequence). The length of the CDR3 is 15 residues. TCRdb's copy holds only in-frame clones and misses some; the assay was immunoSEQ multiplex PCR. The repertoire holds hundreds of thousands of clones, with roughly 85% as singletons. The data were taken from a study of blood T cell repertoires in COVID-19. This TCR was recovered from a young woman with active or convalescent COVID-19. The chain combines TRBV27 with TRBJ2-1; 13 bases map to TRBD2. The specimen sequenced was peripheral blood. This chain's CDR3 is CASSSGLAGYNEQFF. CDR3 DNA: TGTGCCAGCAGTTCGGGACTAGCGGGGTACAATGAGCAGTTCTTC.